Following are 8 T cell receptor beta chains from one sample sequenced in a study of blood T cell repertoires in COVID-19. Method: immunoSEQ multiplex PCR; TCRdb's copy keeps in-frame clones and lacks some. The table includes approximately 100,000 clones, roughly 86% detected once. The sequenced sample consisted of peripheral blood. These receptor sequences come from a man aged 45-65 years with acute or convalescent COVID-19.

This clone was seen a single time. V is TRBV18 and J is TRBJ2-7; 11 bases are shared with TRBD1. Unmatched junction bases numbered 6, after V lost 6 bases and J lost 2 bases. The germline V gene encodes CDR1 KGHSH and CDR2 LQKENI. This CDR3 is 15 amino acids long. This chain's CDR3 is CASSPGTGGTYEQYF. DNA of the CDR3: TGTGCCAGCTCCCCCGGGACAGGGGGAACCTACGAGCAGTACTTC.

The chain combines TRBV2 with TRBJ2-7, with TRBD2 identical over 7 bases. The germline CDR1 and CDR2 sequences are SNHLY and FYNNEI. V was clipped by 1 base and J by 5 bases; unmatched bases: 8. CDR3 length: 15 residues. CDR3 DNA: TGTGCCAGCAGTGAAGATCGGGGGAGGGACCACGAGCAGTACTTC. Translated, it gives CASSEDRGRDHEQYF.

This clone was seen a handful of times. V gene TRBV7-8 combines with J gene TRBJ2-5; 9 nucleotides match TRBD2. CDR3 length equals 17 residues. The V gene end was trimmed by 0 bases and the J gene end by 2 bases; junction bases not matched to a gene: 7. Germline-derived CDR1 and CDR2 are SGHVS and FQNEAQ. This CDR3 is CASSLAGSGRSQETQYF. The CDR3, as DNA: TGTGCCAGCAGCTTAGCGGGTAGCGGGAGAAGTCAAGAGACCCAGTACTTC.

V is TRBV21-1 and J is TRBJ2-3; TRBD2 is the table's D call and was not checked against the DNA. TRBV21-1 is tagged as a pseudogene. CDR3 size: 19 residues. The CDR3 DNA sequence: TGTGCCAGCAGCAAACCACGATCGATAGCGGGAGGGGGCACAGATACGCAGTATTTT. Translation gives CASSKPRSIAGGGTDTQYF.

This chain joins TRBV5-1 and TRBJ2-7; 10 bases map to TRBD2. Germline loops: CDR1 SGHRS, CDR2 YFSETQ. This CDR3 is 15 amino acids long. Trimming cost V 0 bases and J 3 bases; bases outside gene matches: 3. The CDR3 DNA is TGCGCCAGCAGCTTGGGGGCTAGCGGGAGCTACGAGCAGTACTTC. Translating gives CASSLGASGSYEQYF.

This clone has just one count. This CDR3 is CATRGSAYNEQFF. The CDR3 coding sequence is TGTGCCACACGGGGTTCAGCCTACAATGAGCAGTTCTTC. This chain joins TRBV24-1 and TRBJ2-1; maybe TRBD2 (5 bases). The CDR3 covers 13 residues. The germline V gene has CDR1 KGHDR and CDR2 SFDVKD. V dropped 10 bases and J dropped 2 bases, with 11 bases sitting between them.

This sequence joins TRBV30 and TRBJ2-1; 7 bases are a match to TRBD1. The CDR3 is 15 amino acids. Losses at the gene ends were 5 bases for V and 5 bases for J; bases not matched to a gene: 12. Germline CDR1 is GTSNPN and CDR2 is SVGIG (reference sequence). Here the CDR3 DNA reads TGTGCCTGGGAGAAACAGGGGAGAAGGAACAATGAGCAGTTCTTC. Protein product: CAWEKQGRRNNEQFF.

The V and J genes are TRBV7-3 and TRBJ2-2; 9 positions match TRBD2. The CDR3 is made up of 14 amino acids. The germline CDR1 and CDR2 sequences are SGHTA and FQGTGA. V was clipped by 5 bases and J by 3 bases; unmatched bases: 1. The CDR3 spells CASSIAGDTGELFF. CDR3 nucleotides: TGTGCCAGCAGCATAGCGGGAGACACCGGGGAGCTGTTTTTT.